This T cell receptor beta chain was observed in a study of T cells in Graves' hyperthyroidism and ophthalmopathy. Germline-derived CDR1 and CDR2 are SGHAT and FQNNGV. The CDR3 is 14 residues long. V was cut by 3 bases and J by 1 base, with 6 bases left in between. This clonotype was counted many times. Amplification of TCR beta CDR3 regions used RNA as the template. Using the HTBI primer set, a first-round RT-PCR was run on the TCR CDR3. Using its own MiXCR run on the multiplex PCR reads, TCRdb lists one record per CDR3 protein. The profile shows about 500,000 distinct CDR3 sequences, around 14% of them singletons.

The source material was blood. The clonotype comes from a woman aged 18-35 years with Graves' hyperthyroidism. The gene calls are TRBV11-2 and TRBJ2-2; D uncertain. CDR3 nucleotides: TGTGCCAGCAGCTTGATGCTGAACACCGGGGAGCTGTTTTTT. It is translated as CASSLMLNTGELFF.